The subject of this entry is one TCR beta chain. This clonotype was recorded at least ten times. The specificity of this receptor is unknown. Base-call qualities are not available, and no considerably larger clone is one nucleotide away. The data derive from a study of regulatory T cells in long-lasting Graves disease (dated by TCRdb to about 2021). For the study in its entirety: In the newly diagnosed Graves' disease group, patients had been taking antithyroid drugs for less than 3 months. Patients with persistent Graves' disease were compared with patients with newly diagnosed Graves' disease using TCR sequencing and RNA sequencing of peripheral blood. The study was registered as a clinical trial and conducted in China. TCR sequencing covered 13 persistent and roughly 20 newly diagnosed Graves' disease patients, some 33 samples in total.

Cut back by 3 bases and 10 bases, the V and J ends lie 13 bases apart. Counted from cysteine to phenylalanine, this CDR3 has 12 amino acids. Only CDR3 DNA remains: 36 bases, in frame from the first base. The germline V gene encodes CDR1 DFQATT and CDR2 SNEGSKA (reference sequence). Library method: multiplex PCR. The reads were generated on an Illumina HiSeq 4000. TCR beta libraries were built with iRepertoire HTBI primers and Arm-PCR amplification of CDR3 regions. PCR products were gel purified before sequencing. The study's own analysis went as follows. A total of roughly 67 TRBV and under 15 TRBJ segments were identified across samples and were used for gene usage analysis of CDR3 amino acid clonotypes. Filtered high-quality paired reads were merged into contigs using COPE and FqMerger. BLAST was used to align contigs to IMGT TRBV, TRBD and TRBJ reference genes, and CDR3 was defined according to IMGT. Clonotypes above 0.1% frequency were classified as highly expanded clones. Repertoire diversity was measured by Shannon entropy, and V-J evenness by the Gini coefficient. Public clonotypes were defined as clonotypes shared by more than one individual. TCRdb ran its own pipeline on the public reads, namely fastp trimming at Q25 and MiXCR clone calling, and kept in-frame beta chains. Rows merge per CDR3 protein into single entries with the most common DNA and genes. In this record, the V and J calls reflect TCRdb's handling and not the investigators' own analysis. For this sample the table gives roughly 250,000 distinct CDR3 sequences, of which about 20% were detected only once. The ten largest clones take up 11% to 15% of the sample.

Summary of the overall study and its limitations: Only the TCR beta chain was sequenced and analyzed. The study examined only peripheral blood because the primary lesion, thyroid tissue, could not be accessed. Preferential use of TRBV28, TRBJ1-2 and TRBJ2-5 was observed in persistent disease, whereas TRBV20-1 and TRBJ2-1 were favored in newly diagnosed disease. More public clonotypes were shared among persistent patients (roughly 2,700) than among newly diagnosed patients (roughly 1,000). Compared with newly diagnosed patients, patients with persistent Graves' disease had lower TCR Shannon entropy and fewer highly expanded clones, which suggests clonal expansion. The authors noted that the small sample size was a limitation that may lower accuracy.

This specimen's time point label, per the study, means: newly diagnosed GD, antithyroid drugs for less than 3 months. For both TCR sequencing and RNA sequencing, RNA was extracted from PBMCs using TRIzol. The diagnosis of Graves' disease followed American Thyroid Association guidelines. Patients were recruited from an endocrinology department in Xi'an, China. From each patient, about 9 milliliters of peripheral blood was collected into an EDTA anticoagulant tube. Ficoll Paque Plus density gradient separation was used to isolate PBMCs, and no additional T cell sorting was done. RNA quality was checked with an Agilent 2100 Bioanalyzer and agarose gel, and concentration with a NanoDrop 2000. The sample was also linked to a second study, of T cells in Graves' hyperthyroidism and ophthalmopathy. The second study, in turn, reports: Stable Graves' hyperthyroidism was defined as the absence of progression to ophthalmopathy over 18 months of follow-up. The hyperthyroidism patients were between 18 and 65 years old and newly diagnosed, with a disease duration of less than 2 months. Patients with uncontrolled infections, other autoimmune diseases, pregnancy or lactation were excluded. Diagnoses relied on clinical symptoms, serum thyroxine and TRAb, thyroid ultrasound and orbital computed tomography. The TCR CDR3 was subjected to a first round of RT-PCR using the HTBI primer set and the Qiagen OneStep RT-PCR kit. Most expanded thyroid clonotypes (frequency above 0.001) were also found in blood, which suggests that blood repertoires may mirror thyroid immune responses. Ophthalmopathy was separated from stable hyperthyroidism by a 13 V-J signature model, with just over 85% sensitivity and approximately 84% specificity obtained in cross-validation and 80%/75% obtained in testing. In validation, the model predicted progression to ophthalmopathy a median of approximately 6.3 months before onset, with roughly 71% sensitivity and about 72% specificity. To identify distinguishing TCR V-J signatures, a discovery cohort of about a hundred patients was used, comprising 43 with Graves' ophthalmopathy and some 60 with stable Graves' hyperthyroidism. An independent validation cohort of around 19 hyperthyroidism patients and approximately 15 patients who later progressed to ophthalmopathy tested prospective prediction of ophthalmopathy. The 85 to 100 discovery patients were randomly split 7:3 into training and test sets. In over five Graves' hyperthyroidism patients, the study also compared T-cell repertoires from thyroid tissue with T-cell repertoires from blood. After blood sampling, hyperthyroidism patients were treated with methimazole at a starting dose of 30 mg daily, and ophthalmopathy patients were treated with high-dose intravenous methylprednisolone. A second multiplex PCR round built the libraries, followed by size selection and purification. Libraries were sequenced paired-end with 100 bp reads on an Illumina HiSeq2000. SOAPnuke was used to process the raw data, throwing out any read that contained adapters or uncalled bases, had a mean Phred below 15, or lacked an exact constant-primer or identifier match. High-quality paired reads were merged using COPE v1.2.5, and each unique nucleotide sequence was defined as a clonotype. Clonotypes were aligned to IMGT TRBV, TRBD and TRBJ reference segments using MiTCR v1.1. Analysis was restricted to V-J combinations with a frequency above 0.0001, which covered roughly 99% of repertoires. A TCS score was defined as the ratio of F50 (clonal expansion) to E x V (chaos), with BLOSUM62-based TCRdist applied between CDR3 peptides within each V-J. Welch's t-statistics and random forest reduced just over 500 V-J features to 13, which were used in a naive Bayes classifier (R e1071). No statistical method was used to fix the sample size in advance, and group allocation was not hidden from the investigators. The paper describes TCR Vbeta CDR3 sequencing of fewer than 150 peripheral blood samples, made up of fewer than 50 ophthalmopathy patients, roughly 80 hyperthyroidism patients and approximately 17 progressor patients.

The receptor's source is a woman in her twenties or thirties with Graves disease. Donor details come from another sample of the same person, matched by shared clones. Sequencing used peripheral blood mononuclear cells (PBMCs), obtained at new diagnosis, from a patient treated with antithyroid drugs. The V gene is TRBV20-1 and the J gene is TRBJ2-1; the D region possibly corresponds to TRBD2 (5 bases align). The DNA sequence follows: TGCAGTGCTAGGGACTCCCTGGAGGAGCAGTTCTTC. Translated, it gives CSARDSLEEQFF.